This passage covers 32 T cell receptor beta chains from one sample sequenced in a study of regulatory and conventional T cells in RAG deficiency. TCRdb's copy holds only in-frame clones and misses some; the assay was immunoSEQ multiplex PCR. Altogether about 10,000 clones are present, around 89% being singletons, with the ten largest covering 1.3%. The sorted regulatory T cells were CD4+, CD25-high and CD127-low, with genomic DNA sequenced. These records were also assigned to another study, of regulatory T cells. This second study notes: The PCR used 52 TRBV and 13 TRBJ primers.

Source material: Tregs sorted from blood. The receptors come from a human donor in good health.

The chain combines TRBV7-3 with TRBJ2-1; 9 bases fit TRBD1. Trimming at V came to 8 bases and at J to 5 bases, leaving 4 bases not matched to a gene. The germline V gene has CDR1 SGHTA and CDR2 FQGTGA. The CDR3 loop spans 13 amino acids. DNA for the CDR3: TGTGCCAGCGGGACAGGGAGGGACAATGAGCAGTTCTTC. Amino acids: CASGTGRDNEQFF.

V gene TRBV7-2 combines with J gene TRBJ2-1; either TRBD1 or TRBD2 may supply D (5 bases each). From germline, CDR1 is SGHTA and CDR2 FQGNSA. V lost 5 bases and J lost 0, with 17 bases in between. CDR3 length: 17 amino acids. The CDR3 DNA reads as TGTGCCAGCAGCCCCAGAATGGCAGGGAGCTCCTACAATGAGCAGTTCTTC. Translation: CASSPRMAGSSYNEQFF.

CDR3: CASSGAGAQNYGYTF. In DNA, the CDR3 is TGTGCCAGCAGCGGAGCGGGGGCTCAAAACTATGGCTACACCTTC. The chain recombines TRBV9 with TRBJ1-2; perhaps TRBD1 as D (6 bases). Germline lookup yields CDR1 SGDLS and CDR2 YYNGEE. This CDR3 region has 15 residues. V was trimmed by 3 bases and J by 2 bases, leaving 14 bases between them.

The chain employs TRBV9 and TRBJ2-5; 7 bases are shared with TRBD1. V shed 4 bases, J shed 3 bases, and the junction held 12 bases outside the gene matches. Germline lookup yields CDR1 SGDLS and CDR2 YYNGEE. The CDR3 loop spans 16 amino acids. The DNA of the CDR3 is TGTGCCAGCAGCCCCACGGCCGGGACAGTAGAAGAGACCCAGTACTTC. Translating gives CASSPTAGTVEETQYF.

This chain links TRBV29-1 with TRBJ2-7; D is perhaps TRBD1 (6 bases). CDR3 length: 12 residues. Germline CDR1 and CDR2: SQVTM and ANQGSEA. V was shortened by 7 bases and J by 2 bases, with 12 bases between the two germline ends. Here the CDR3 reads CSGRTAAYEQYF. The CDR3 DNA reads as TGCAGCGGCCGGACAGCAGCCTACGAGCAGTACTTC.

The chain has TRBV5-6 and TRBJ2-1, with D possibly TRBD2 on 5 matching bases. Germline V gives CDR1 SGHDT, CDR2 YYEEEE. The CDR3 spans 16 residues. V was shortened by 0 bases and J by 4 bases, with 14 bases between the two germline ends. CDR3 nucleotide sequence: TGTGCCAGCAGCTTGGTCACTAGTAGCCTTTACAATGAGCAGTTCTTC. Translation gives CASSLVTSSLYNEQFF.

The V call is TRBV6-1, the J call TRBJ2-1; unclear D gene. The V gene's germline CDR1 is MNHNS and CDR2 SASEGT. The CDR3 sequence is 15 residues long. V was pared by 0 bases and J by 4 bases, with 10 bases between. The CDR3 region is CASSEAAAFYNEQFF. Written as DNA, the CDR3 is TGTGCCAGCAGTGAAGCGGCGGCTTTTTACAATGAGCAGTTCTTC.

This rearrangement joins TRBV18 to TRBJ2-2; weak D call: TRBD1 (5 bases). The V and J ends lost 0 bases and 0 bases respectively, with 8 bases between them. The CDR3 loop spans 16 amino acids. In germline, CDR1 is KGHSH, CDR2 LQKENI. The DNA of the CDR3 is TGTGCCAGCTCACCACCCCAGGGCCCGAACACCGGGGAGCTGTTTTTT. It yields the protein CASSPPQGPNTGELFF. The full variable domain, rest sourced from reference TRBV18 and TRBJ2-2, is NAGVMQNPRHLVRRRGQEARLRCSPMKGHSHVYWYRQLPEEGLKFMVYLQKENIIDESGMPKERFSAEFPKEGPSILRIQQVVRGDSAAYFCASSPPQGPNTGELFFGEGSRLTVL.

The rearrangement uses TRBV5-1 and TRBJ2-3; TRBD2 matches at 10 bases. Germline V gene data show CDR1 as SGHRS and CDR2 as YFSETQ. V lost 4 bases to trimming and J lost 6 bases; unmatched junction nucleotides: 14. This CDR3 contains 17 residues. CDR3 nucleotide sequence: TGCGCCAGCAGCCATGGACTAGCGGTGACTGTCACGGATACGCAGTATTTT. It yields the protein CASSHGLAVTVTDTQYF.

Written as DNA, the CDR3 is TGTGCCAGCAGTTACTTGGACTCCCCAGCTTTCTTT. It specifies CASSYLDSPAFF. The chain has TRBV6-6 and TRBJ1-1; D gene ambiguous. CDR3 length: 12 amino acids. V was pared by 1 base and J by 10 bases, with 10 bases between. In germline, CDR1 is MNHNY, CDR2 SVGAGI (reference sequence).

The CDR3 DNA reads TGTGCCAGCAGCGGCGGTCCTTATGGGGGAGCTTTCTTT. It yields the protein CASSGGPYGGAFF. V usage is TRBV9 and J usage is TRBJ1-1; D is possibly TRBD1 (5 bases). Germline CDR1 is SGDLS and CDR2 is YYNGEE. The length of the CDR3 is 13 residues. Trimming shortened V by 3 bases and J by 10 bases, and 16 bases separated the two germline ends.

The V and J genes are TRBV9 and TRBJ2-3; 10 bases align to TRBD2. Germline lookup yields CDR1 SGDLS and CDR2 YYNGEE. This CDR3 is 16 amino acids long. V lost 0 bases, J lost 5 bases, and 6 bases stayed unmatched. In DNA form, the CDR3 reads TGTGCCAGCAGCGTAGTGTCTAGCGGGGGACGAGATACGCAGTATTTT. Protein: CASSVVSSGGRDTQYF.

The chain uses TRBV5-8 and TRBJ2-7; perhaps TRBD1 as D (6 bases). CDR1 and CDR2 from the germline V gene are SGHTS and YDEGEE. Trimming removed 7 bases from V and 2 bases from J, with 19 bases in between. The CDR3 spans 15 residues. CDR3 nucleotides: TGTGCCAGCCATGAGCTTAGGGGACACCCCTACGAGCAGTACTTC. It translates to CASHELRGHPYEQYF. Drawing the rest from reference TRBV5-8 and TRBJ2-7, the complete variable domain is EAGVTQSPTHLIKTRGQQATLRCSPISGHTSVYWYQQALGLGLQFLLWYDEGEERNRGNFPPRFSGRQFPNYSSELNVNALELEDSALYLCASHELRGHPYEQYFGPGTRLTVT.

V gene TRBV7-9 combines with J gene TRBJ2-7; D is ambiguous. The CDR3 totals 14 residues. V was shortened by 0 bases and J by 9 bases, with 15 bases between the two germline ends. Germline lookup yields CDR1 SEHNR and CDR2 FQNEAQ (reference sequence). The CDR3 DNA is TGTGCCAGCAGCTTAGCGGTGGGGTCTGCCGCGCAGTACTTC. Its translation is CASSLAVGSAAQYF.

The V call is TRBV6-5, the J call TRBJ1-4; D is possibly TRBD1 (6 bases). The CDR3 covers 15 residues. V lost 6 bases, J lost 3 bases, and 14 bases lay in between. Germline V gives CDR1 MNHEY, CDR2 SVGAGI. The CDR3 is CASRPRGRANEKLFF. The CDR3 DNA reads as TGTGCCAGCAGGCCTAGGGGGAGGGCTAATGAAAAACTGTTTTTT.

The chain links TRBV19 to TRBJ1-6; 9 bases are shared with TRBD1. Germline CDR1 reads LNHDA; CDR2 reads SQIVND (reference sequence). CDR3 length: 13 residues. Trimming removed 6 bases from V and 7 bases from J; junction bases left unmatched: 1. The CDR3 DNA sequence: TGTGCCAGTAGACAGGGGGCGAATTCACCCCTCCACTTT. Residues: CASRQGANSPLHF.

DNA of the CDR3: TGTGCCAGCAGTTTAGATGCTCGGGGCTCGGGCGAGCAGTACTTC. Its translation: CASSLDARGSGEQYF. The V call is TRBV28, the J call TRBJ2-7, with D perhaps TRBD1 or TRBD2 (5 bases each). The CDR3 has 15 residues. Trimming took off 2 bases at V and 6 bases at J, with 17 bases between the two ends. Germline CDR1 is MDHEN and CDR2 is SYDVKM.

This rearrangement joins TRBV29-1 to TRBJ2-6; D is unresolved. This CDR3 has 15 amino acids. V shed 1 base and J shed 4 bases, with 11 bases lying between them. CDR1 is SQVTM, CDR2 ANQGSEA, per germline. CDR3 sequence reads: CSVEGVVSGANVLTF. Written as DNA, the CDR3 is TGCAGCGTTGAAGGGGTCGTCTCCGGGGCCAACGTCCTGACTTTC.

The CDR3 DNA is TGTGCCAGTAGTATGCAGGGTGCGCAGTATTTT. Encoded protein: CASSMQGAQYF. V is TRBV19 and J is TRBJ2-3; a possible D gene is TRBD1 (5 bases). Germline CDR1 and CDR2: LNHDA and SQIVND (reference sequence). The V gene lost 3 bases and the J gene lost 10 bases, with 8 bases spanning the gap. The CDR3 extends over 11 amino acids.

The V gene is TRBV15, the J gene TRBJ2-3; D tentatively reads TRBD1 or TRBD2 (5 bases each). The germline CDR1 and CDR2 sequences are LNHNV and YYDKDF (reference sequence). This CDR3 spans 13 amino acids. V was clipped by 2 bases and J by 8 bases, with 11 bases between them. DNA of the CDR3: TGTGCCACCAGCAGAACAGAGGGGTTTACGCAGTATTTT. Translating gives CATSRTEGFTQYF.

The chain's CDR3 is CASSSQNRDGEKLFF. The CDR3 bases are TGTGCCAGCAGCTCACAAAACAGGGACGGCGAAAAACTGTTTTTT. The chain combines TRBV6-6 with TRBJ1-4; perhaps TRBD1 as D (6 bases). The CDR3 contains 15 residues. Trimming stripped 6 bases from V and 8 bases from J, with 19 bases between. The germline gives CDR1 MNHNY, CDR2 SVGAGI (reference sequence).

The V call is TRBV13, the J call TRBJ2-1; TRBD2 agrees at 13 bases. The germline CDR1 and CDR2 sequences are PRHDT and FYEKMQ (reference sequence). Trimming removed 5 bases from V and 12 bases from J; junction bases left unmatched: 13. The CDR3 has 16 amino acids. The CDR3 is CASSAGTSGIFYRQFF. CDR3 in DNA: TGTGCCAGCAGCGCGGGGACTAGCGGGATCTTCTATCGGCAGTTCTTC.

V usage is TRBV7-8 and J usage is TRBJ2-1; either TRBD1 or TRBD2 may fit D (5 bases each). Per the germline V gene, CDR1 is SGHVS and CDR2 is FQNEAQ. This CDR3 spans 16 amino acids. V lost 3 bases and J lost 2, with 14 bases in between. In DNA form, the CDR3 reads TGTGCCAGCAGCTTTTTAGGGGACGGTGCCTACAATGAGCAGTTCTTC. This translates into CASSFLGDGAYNEQFF.

The gene calls are TRBV2 and TRBJ1-1; no clear D. CDR3 length equals 14 residues. In germline, CDR1 is SNHLY, CDR2 FYNNEI. V was pared by 2 bases and J by 4 bases, with 11 bases between. Here the CDR3 reads CASSENTAPTEAFF. CDR3 DNA sequence: TGTGCCAGCAGTGAAAACACTGCTCCCACTGAAGCTTTCTTT.

The DNA for the CDR3 is TGTGCCAGTAGTATTTTGAGCGGCGGGGATGAGCAGTTCTTC. Amino acids: CASSILSGGDEQFF. The gene calls are TRBV19 and TRBJ2-1, with D possibly being TRBD2 (6 bases). This CDR3 has 14 residues. Trimming shortened V by 3 bases and J by 8 bases, and 14 bases separated the two germline ends. The V gene's germline CDR1 is LNHDA and CDR2 SQIVND (reference sequence).

This chain joins TRBV11-3 and TRBJ2-1, with D unresolved. Trimming stripped 5 bases from V and 3 bases from J, with 17 bases between. CDR3 length: 16 amino acids. The germline V gene has CDR1 SGHNT and CDR2 YENEEA. The CDR3 region is CASSLGDAVLYNEQFF. DNA for the CDR3: TGTGCCAGCAGCCTCGGAGACGCTGTTCTCTACAATGAGCAGTTCTTC.

This rearrangement joins TRBV28 to TRBJ2-2, with D unclear. CDR1 and CDR2 (germline): MDHEN, SYDVKM. The CDR3 totals 14 residues. Trimming stripped 6 bases from V and 6 bases from J, with 14 bases between. CDR3 DNA sequence: TGTGCCAGCAGCCCCTCTCCCAGCGCCGGGGAGCTGTTTTTT. Residues: CASSPSPSAGELFF. The variable domain in full, with the rest retrieved from reference TRBV28 and TRBJ2-2, is DVKVTQSSRYLVKRTGEKVFLECVQDMDHENMFWYRQDPGLGLRLIYFSYDVKMKEKGDIPEGYSVSREKKERFSLILESASTNQTSMYLCASSPSPSAGELFFGEGSRLTVL.

About this clone: A read error may account for a junction end that differs from germline. V is TRBV7-7 and J is TRBJ2-1; 13 nucleotides line up with TRBD2. The CDR3 runs 14 residues. Germline V gene lookup returns CDR1 SSHAT and CDR2 FNYEAQ (reference sequence). The CDR3: CASSSGLAGDGVFF. CDR3 DNA: TGTGCTAGCAGCAGCGGACTAGCGGGAGACGGTGTGTTCTTC.

The rearrangement uses TRBV18 and TRBJ2-3; D is undetermined. Germline CDR1 is KGHSH and CDR2 is LQKENI. The CDR3 is 14 amino acids. V lost 3 bases to trimming and J lost 2 bases, with 9 bases between them. The DNA of the CDR3 is TGTGCCAGCTCACCCCGGACGAACACAGATACGCAGTATTTT. Translating it yields CASSPRTNTDTQYF.

The rearrangement uses TRBV5-5 and TRBJ2-7, with D perhaps TRBD1 or TRBD2 (5 bases each). Trimming stripped 4 bases from V and 6 bases from J, with 17 bases between. The CDR3 has 14 amino acids. CDR1 SGHKS and CDR2 YYEKEE come from the germline V gene (reference sequence). The CDR3 spells CASSPRDPGSEQYF. For the CDR3, the DNA is TGTGCCAGCAGCCCCCGGGACCCGGGGAGCGAGCAGTACTTC.

The chain uses TRBV19 and TRBJ1-5; TRBD1 agrees at 7 bases. Germline CDR1 and CDR2: LNHDA and SQIVND (reference sequence). The CDR3 has 15 residues. With 7 bases clipped from V and 4 bases from J, the junction kept 10 bases outside the gene matches. DNA of the CDR3: TGTGCCAGTAATCCAAGACAGGGCTGGAATCAGCCCCAGCATTTT. Its translation: CASNPRQGWNQPQHF.

The chain recombines TRBV2 with TRBJ2-1; D not certain. Germline CDR1 SNHLY, CDR2 FYNNEI. This CDR3 has 10 amino acids. The V end was cut by 7 bases, the J end by 9 bases, with 7 bases between. CDR3 region: CASKTVEQFF. CDR3 nucleotide sequence: TGTGCCAGCAAAACGGTTGAGCAGTTCTTC. Filled out from reference TRBV2 and TRBJ2-1, the complete variable domain reads EPEVTQTPSHQVTQMGQEVILRCVPISNHLYFYWYRQILGQKVEFLVSFYNNEISEKSEIFDDQFSVERPDGSNFTLKIRSTKLEDSAMYFCASKTVEQFFGPGTRLTVL.